The sequence of this T cell receptor beta chain was determined in a study of graft-versus-host responses after intestinal transplantation. On the study more broadly: Transplants given to recipients were multivisceral, liver-intestinal, or isolated intestinal. Study-wide findings and caveats: Across patients carrying graft-donor T cell macrochimerism, allografts held high graft-versus-host to host-versus-graft clonal ratios. Some GvH clones appeared in ileal mucosa or blood before recipient bone marrow.

Clones were read by immunoSEQ multiplex PCR, and TCRdb kept only the in-frame ones, dropping some. The sample records over 90,000 clones, approximately 93% being singletons. This clone was seen only once. Its antigen is not known. This sample includes further DNA sequences coding for the same CDR3. This TCR was recovered from a human donor who received an intestinal transplant. The sample consisted of unstimulated CD8+ T cells sorted from spleen or lymph node cells, taken before intestinal transplant.

This CDR3 is CASSQGGQGFYEQYF. DNA of the CDR3: TGCGCCAGCAGCCAAGGCGGACAGGGGTTCTACGAGCAGTACTTC. The V call is TRBV4-1, the J call TRBJ2-7, with 9 bases lining up with TRBD1. CDR1 is MGHRA and CDR2 is YSYEKL in the germline V gene. The CDR3 totals 15 residues. Germline trimming cut 1 base from V and 3 bases from J; bases unmatched to any gene: 4.